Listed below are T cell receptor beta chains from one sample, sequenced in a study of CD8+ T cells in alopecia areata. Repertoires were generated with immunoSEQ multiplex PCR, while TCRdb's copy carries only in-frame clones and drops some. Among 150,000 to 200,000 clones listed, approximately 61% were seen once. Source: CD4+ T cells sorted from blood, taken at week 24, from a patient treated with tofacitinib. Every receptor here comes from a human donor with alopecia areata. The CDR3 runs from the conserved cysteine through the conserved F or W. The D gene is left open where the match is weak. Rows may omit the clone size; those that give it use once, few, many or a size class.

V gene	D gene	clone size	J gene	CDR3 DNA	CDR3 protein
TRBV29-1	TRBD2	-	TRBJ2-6	TGCAGCGTTGCCAGCGGGGTCTCTGGGGCCAACGTCCTGACTTTC	CSVASGVSGANVLTF
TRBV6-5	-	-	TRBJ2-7	TGTGCCAGCGGAAGGGGGGACAAGCCGTACTTC	CASGRGDKPYF
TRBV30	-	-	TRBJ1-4	TGTGCCTGGAATAGAGGACCTAATGAAAAACTGTTTTTT	CAWNRGPNEKLFF
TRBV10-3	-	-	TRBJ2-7	TGTGCCATCAGTGGAGGGAAAGTGGGATACGAGCAGTACTTC	CAISGGKVGYEQYF
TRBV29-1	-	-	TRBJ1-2	TGCAGCGTTGGAAAGGGAGGTAGTAACCTCCATGGCTACACCTTC	CSVGKGGSNLHGYTF
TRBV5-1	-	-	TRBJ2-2	TGCGCCAGCAGCTTGGAGGGGAACACCGGGGAGCTGTTTTTT	CASSLEGNTGELFF
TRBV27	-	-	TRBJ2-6	TGTGCCAGCAGCCCCTGGTCTGGGGCCAACGTCCTGACTTTC	CASSPWSGANVLTF
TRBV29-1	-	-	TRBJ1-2	TGCAGCGCTTTGTCGATAAACTATGGCTACACCTTC	CSALSINYGYTF
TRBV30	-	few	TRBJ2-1	TGTGCCTGGAGACCGAGCTCCTACAATGAGCAGTTCTTC	CAWRPSSYNEQFF
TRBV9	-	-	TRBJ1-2	TGTGCCAGCAGCGGCTATAGAGCTAACTATGGCTACACCTTC	CASSGYRANYGYTF
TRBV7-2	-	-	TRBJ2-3	TGTGCCAGCAGCCCACAAGATACGCAGTATTTT	CASSPQDTQYF
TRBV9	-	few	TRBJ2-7	TGTGCCAGCAGCGTAGCCCCAGGTTGGAACTACGAGCAGTACTTC	CASSVAPGWNYEQYF
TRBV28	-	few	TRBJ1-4	TGTGCCAGCAGTACCCCTCCGGCGGAAAAACTGTTTTTT	CASSTPPAEKLFF
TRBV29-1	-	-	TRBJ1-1	TGCAGCGTTGAAGTTAGGGGCAGGATTAACACTGAAGCTTTCTTT	CSVEVRGRINTEAFF
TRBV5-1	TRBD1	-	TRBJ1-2	TGCGCCAGCAGCTTGGAGAGGGACAGGGCTGGCTACACCTTC	CASSLERDRAGYTF
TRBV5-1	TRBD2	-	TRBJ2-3	TGCGCCAGCACCCAGGAACGGACTAGCGGGGGTCCCCGGGGCACAGATACGCAGTATTTT	CASTQERTSGGPRGTDTQYF
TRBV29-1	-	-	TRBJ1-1	TGCAGCGTGGAGGGGAGGGCGGTGAACACTGAAGCTTTCTTT	CSVEGRAVNTEAFF
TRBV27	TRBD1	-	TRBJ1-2	TGTGCCAGCAGTTTCGGACAGGGGGTTGGCTACACCTTC	CASSFGQGVGYTF
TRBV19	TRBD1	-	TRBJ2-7	TGTGCCAGTAGTATTACTGGGCAGGGGGCACGCGAGCAGTACTTC	CASSITGQGAREQYF
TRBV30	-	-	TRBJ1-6	TGTGCCTGGACAGGAGTAGGGAAGAGTTCACCCCTCCACTTT	CAWTGVGKSSPLHF
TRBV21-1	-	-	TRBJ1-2	TGTGCCAGCAGCAAAGACGGAAGGGGCAACTTTAACTATGGCTACACCTTC	CASSKDGRGNFNYGYTF
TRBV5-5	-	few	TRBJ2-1	TGTGCCAGCAGCTTTAGGGGGGAGCCCTACAATGAGCAGTTCTTC	CASSFRGEPYNEQFF
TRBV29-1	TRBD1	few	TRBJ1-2	TGCAGCGTTGAAGACGGGACAGGGGATGGCTACACCTTC	CSVEDGTGDGYTF
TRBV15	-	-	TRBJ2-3	TGTGCCACCAACGGCCGGGGGGCGGGAGATACGCAGTATTTT	CATNGRGAGDTQYF
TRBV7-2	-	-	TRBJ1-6	TGTGCCAGCAGCCTCGAACGTCCAGACAATTCACCCCTCCACTTT	CASSLERPDNSPLHF
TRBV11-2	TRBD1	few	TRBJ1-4	TGTGCCAGCAGCTTAGTTGGCAGGGGGCTGCCGGGTGAAAAACTGTTTTTT	CASSLVGRGLPGEKLFF
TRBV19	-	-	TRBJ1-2	TGTGCCAGTAGTCCCGGGCCGACGACAAGCTATGGCTACACCTTC	CASSPGPTTSYGYTF
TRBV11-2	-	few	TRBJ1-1	TGTGCCAGCAGCCCAGGGCTTTCTGAAGCTTTCTTT	CASSPGLSEAFF
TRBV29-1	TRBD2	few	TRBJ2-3	TGCAGCGTTGAAGGCCTAGCGGGTAGCACAGATACGCAGTATTTT	CSVEGLAGSTDTQYF
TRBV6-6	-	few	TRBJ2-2	TGTGCCAGCAGTTACGAGGGGCTGTCCGGGGAGCTGTTTTTT	CASSYEGLSGELFF